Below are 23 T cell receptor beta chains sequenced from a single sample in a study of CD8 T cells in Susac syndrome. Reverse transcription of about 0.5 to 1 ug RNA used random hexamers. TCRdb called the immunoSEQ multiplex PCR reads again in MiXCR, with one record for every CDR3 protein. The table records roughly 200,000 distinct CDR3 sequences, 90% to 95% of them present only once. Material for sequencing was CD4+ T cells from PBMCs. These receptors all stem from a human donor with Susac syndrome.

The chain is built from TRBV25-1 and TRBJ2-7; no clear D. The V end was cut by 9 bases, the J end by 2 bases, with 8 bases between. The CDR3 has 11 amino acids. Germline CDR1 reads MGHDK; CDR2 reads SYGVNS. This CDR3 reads CARSLAYEQYF. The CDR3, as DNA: TGTGCCAGGTCCCTGGCCTACGAGCAGTACTTC.

CDR3 nucleotide sequence: TGTGCCAGCAGTCCTGAGCGGGGGGGCGGGGAGACCCAGTACTTC. Translation gives CASSPERGGGETQYF. The rearrangement links TRBV12-3 or TRBV12-4 to TRBJ2-5, with 10 bases that match TRBD2. Trimming cost V 5 bases and J 5 bases; bases outside gene matches: 8. CDR3 size: 15 residues.

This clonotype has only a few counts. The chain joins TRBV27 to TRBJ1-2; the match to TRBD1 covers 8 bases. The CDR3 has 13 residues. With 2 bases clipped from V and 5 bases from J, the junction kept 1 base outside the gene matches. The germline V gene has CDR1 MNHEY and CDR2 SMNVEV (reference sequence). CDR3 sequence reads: CASSLRTGYGYTF. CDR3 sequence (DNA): TGTGCCAGCAGTTTAAGGACAGGGTATGGCTACACCTTC.

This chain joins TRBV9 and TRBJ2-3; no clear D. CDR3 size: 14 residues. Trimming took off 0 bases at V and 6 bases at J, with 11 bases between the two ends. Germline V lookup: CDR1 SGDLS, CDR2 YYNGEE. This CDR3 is CASSVAVRADTQYF. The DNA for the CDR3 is TGTGCCAGCAGCGTAGCGGTCCGGGCGGATACGCAGTATTTT.

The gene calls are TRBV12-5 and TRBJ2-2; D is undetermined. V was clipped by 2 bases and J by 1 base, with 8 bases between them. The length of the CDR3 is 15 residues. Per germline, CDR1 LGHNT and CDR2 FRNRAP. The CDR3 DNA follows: TGTGCTAGTGGTTTGAAAGGGCTGAACACCGGGGAGCTGTTTTTT. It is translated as CASGLKGLNTGELFF. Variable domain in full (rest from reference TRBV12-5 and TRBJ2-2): DARVTQTPRHKVTEMGQEVTMRCQPILGHNTVFWYRQTMMQGLELLAYFRNRAPLDDSGMPKDRFSAEMPDATLATLKIQPSEPRDSAVYFCASGLKGLNTGELFFGEGSRLTVL.

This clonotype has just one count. DNA for the CDR3: TGCGCCAGCAGCTACTACACCGGGACCACTAAGGAGCAGTACTTC. Translated: CASSYYTGTTKEQYF. The chain links TRBV5-1 to TRBJ2-7; D assignment may be TRBD1 or TRBD2 (5 bases each). The CDR3 totals 15 residues. Trimming removed 3 bases at V and 7 bases at J, with 20 bases between. CDR1 SGHRS and CDR2 YFSETQ come from the germline V gene. The variable domain in full, completed from reference TRBV5-1 and TRBJ2-7, reads KAGVTQTPRYLIKTRGQQVTLSCSPISGHRSVSWYQQTPGQGLQFLFEYFSETQRNKGNFPGRFSGRQFSNSRSEMNVSTLELGDSALYLCASSYYTGTTKEQYFGPGTRLTVT.

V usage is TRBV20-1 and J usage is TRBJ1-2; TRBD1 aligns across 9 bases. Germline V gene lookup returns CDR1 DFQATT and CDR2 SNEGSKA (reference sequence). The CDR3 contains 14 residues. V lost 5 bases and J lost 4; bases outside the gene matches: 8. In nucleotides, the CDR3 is TGCAGTGCTCGGCCGGGACAGGGTGCCTATGGCTACACCTTC. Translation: CSARPGQGAYGYTF.

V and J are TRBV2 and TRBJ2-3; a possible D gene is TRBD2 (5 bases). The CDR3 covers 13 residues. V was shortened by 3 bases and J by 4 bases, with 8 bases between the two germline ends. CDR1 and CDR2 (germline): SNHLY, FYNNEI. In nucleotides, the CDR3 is TGTGCCAGCAGTGAGGGGAGTGCAGATACGCAGTATTTT. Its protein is CASSEGSADTQYF.

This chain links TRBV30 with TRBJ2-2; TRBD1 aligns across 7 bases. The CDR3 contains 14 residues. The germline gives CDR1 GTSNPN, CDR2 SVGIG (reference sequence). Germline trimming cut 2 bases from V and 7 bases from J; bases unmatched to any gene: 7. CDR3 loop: CAWSPGQWGGELFF. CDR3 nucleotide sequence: TGTGCCTGGAGTCCGGGACAGTGGGGCGGGGAGCTGTTTTTT. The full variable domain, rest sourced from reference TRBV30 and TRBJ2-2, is SQTIHQWPATLVQPVGSPLSLECTVEGTSNPNLYWYRQAAGRGLQLLFYSVGIGQISSEVPQNLSASRPQDRQFILSSKKLLLSDSGFYLCAWSPGQWGGELFFGEGSRLTVL.

DNA for the CDR3: TGTGCCAGCAGCACACCGCCGGGGGATACGCAGTATTTT. It translates to CASSTPPGDTQYF. The J gene is TRBJ2-3, the V gene TRBV9, with D possibly being TRBD2 (5 bases). Germline lookup yields CDR1 SGDLS and CDR2 YYNGEE. V lost 4 bases and J lost 6, with 12 bases in between. The CDR3 covers 13 residues.

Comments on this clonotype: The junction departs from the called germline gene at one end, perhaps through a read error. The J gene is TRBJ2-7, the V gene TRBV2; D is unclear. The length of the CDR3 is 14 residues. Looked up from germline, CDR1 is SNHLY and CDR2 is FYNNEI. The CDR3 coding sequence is TGTGTCAGCAGTGAACTCTCATGGTCCTACGAGCAGTACTTC. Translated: CVSSELSWSYEQYF. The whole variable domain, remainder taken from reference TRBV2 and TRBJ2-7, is EPEVTQTPSHQVTQMGQEVILRCVPISNHLYFYWYRQILGQKVEFLVSFYNNEISEKSEIFDDQFSVERPDGSNFTLKIRSTKLEDSAMYFCVSSELSWSYEQYFGPGTRLTVT.

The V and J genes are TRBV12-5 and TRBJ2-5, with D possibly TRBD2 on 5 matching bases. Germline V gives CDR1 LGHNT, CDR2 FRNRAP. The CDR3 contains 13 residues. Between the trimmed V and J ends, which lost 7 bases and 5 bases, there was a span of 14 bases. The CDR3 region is CASAPWQRETQYF. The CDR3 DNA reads TGTGCTAGTGCCCCGTGGCAGCGGGAGACCCAGTACTTC.

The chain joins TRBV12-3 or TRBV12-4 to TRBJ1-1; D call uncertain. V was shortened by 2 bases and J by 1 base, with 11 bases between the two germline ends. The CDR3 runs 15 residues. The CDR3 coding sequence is TGTGCCAGCAGTTTACATCTCGGGAAGAACACTGAAGCTTTCTTT. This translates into CASSLHLGKNTEAFF.

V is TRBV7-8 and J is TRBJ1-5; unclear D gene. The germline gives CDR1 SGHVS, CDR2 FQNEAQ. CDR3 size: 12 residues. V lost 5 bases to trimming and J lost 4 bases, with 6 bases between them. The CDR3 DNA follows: TGTGCCAGCAGCGTAAATAATCAGCCCCAGCATTTT. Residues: CASSVNNQPQHF.

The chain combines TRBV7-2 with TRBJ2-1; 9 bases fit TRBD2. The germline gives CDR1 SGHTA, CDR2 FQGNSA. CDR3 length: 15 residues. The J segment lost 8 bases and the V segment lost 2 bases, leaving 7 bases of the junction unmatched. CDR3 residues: CASSLSGTSLDEQFF. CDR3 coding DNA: TGTGCCAGCAGCTTATCCGGGACTAGCCTCGATGAGCAGTTCTTC.

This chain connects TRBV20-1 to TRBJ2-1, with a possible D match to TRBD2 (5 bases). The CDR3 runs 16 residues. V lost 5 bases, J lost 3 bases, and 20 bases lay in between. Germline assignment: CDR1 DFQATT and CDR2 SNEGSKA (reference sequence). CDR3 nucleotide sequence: TGCAGTGCTGTTAGCGCCATGGCCACCGTCTACAATGAGCAGTTCTTC. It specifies CSAVSAMATVYNEQFF.

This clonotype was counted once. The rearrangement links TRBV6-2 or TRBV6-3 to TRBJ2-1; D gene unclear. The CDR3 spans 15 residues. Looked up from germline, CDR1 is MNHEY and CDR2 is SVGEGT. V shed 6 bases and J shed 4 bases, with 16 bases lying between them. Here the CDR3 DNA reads TGTGCCAGCAGCCTCCCTCGATCATTTTACAATGAGCAGTTCTTC. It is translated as CASSLPRSFYNEQFF.

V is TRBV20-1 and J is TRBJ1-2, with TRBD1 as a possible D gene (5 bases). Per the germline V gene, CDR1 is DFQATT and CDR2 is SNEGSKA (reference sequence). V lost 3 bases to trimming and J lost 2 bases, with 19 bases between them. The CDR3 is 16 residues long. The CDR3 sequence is CSASSGTVGVNYGYTF. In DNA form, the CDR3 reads TGCAGTGCTAGCTCGGGGACGGTAGGGGTCAACTATGGCTACACCTTC.

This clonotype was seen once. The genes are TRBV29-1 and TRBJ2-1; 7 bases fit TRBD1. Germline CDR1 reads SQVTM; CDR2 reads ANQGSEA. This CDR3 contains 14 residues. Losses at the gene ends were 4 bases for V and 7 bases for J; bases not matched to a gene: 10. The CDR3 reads CSVVKGAKANEQFF. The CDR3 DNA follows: TGCAGCGTTGTCAAGGGGGCGAAAGCTAATGAGCAGTTCTTC.

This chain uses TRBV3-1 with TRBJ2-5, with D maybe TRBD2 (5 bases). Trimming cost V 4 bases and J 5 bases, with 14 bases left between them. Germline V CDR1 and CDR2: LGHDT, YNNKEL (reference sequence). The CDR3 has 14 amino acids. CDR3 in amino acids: CASSPGNVHETQYF. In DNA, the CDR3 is TGTGCCAGCAGCCCGGGAAATGTCCACGAGACCCAGTACTTC.

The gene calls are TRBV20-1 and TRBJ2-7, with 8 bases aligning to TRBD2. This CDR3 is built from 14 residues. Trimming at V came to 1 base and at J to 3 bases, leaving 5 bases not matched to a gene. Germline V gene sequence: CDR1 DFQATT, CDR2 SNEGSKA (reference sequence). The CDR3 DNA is TGCAGTGCTAGAGGGACTAGCAGGGACTACGAGCAGTACTTC. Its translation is CSARGTSRDYEQYF.

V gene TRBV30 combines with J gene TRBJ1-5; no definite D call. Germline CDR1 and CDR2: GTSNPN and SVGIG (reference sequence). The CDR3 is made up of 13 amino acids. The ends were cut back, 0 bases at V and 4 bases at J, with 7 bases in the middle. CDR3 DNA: TGTGCCTGGAGTGTAATGGGAAATCAGCCCCAGCATTTT. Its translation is CAWSVMGNQPQHF.

In DNA, the CDR3 is TGTGCCTGGGTCCGTACAGTTAACTCCTACAATGAGCAGTTCTTC. This gives the protein CAWVRTVNSYNEQFF. The gene calls are TRBV30 and TRBJ2-1; no clear D gene. V dropped 5 bases and J dropped 0 bases, with 14 bases sitting between them. The CDR3 runs 15 residues. From germline, CDR1 is GTSNPN and CDR2 SVGIG (reference sequence).